This T cell receptor (beta chain) was sequenced in a study of tumor and adjacent non-tumor tissue in lung cancer. Overall study context: Some 4.1 million productive TCRbeta reads were obtained per sample on average.

This clonotype was found many times. No antigen is known for it. Study results and caveats: In normal lung, the top 100 clones were significantly more dominant than in tumor.

A modified ARM-PCR protocol with three rounds of nested PCR amplified TCRbeta. Using its own MiXCR run on the multiplex PCR reads, TCRdb lists one record per CDR3 protein. The profile shows tens of thousands of distinct CDR3 sequences, almost 60% of them singletons. This sample's RNA came from whole unsorted tissue. Donors were chemotherapy-naive, newly diagnosed lung cancer surgical patients in China, August–late 2014. Per germline, CDR1 MDHEN and CDR2 SYDVKM. V gave up 3 bases and J gave up 3 bases; unmatched junction bases: 7. This CDR3 contains 15 residues. This chain joins TRBV28 and TRBJ1-2; 7 positions agree with TRBD1. Sample: lung tumor tissue. This receptor was taken from a man aged 50-59 years with non-small cell lung cancer. DNA of the CDR3: TGTGCCAGCAGTTTGACAGGGTCGACATACTATGGCTACACCTTC. Amino acid sequence: CASSLTGSTYYGYTF.